The clone carrying this T cell receptor beta chain was observed a few times. Using immunoSEQ multiplex PCR, the repertoire was profiled, and TCRdb retains in-frame clones only, with some absent. The table has under 450,000 clones, 80% to 95% seen once. CDR3 length: 13 amino acids. Germline CDR1 reads MNHEY; CDR2 reads SVGAGI. V was shortened by 4 bases and J by 1 base, with 7 bases between the two germline ends. This record comes from a study of control samples from healthy donors and cancer patients. Sequenced sample: PBMCs. This clonotype was obtained from a man aged 35-49 years with head and neck cancer. V gene TRBV6-5 combines with J gene TRBJ1-2, with D perhaps TRBD1 (6 bases). The DNA for the CDR3 is TGTGCCAGCAGTTTCAGGGGTAACTATGGCTACACCTTC. Amino acids: CASSFRGNYGYTF.